A single sample is the source of the 12 T cell receptor beta chains below, sequenced in a study of early stage breast cancer tumors. TCRdb's table, derived via immunoSEQ multiplex PCR, lists solely in-frame clones and lacks some. This table has about 50,000 clones, 65% to 80% appearing once. Sequenced: blood. Receptors were obtained from a person aged 25-39 years with breast cancer.

This clone was seen only a few times. The CDR3 reads CASSAQGYTEAFF. CDR3 bases: TGTGCCAGCAGCGCCCAGGGGTACACTGAAGCTTTCTTT. This sequence joins TRBV7-2 and TRBJ1-1; tentative D call: TRBD1 (6 bases). Germline loops: CDR1 SGHTA, CDR2 FQGNSA. This CDR3 contains 13 residues. Trimming removed 5 bases at V and 3 bases at J, with 10 bases between.

The CDR3 sequence is CASSFHPAYEAFF. In DNA form, the CDR3 reads TGTGCCAGCAGCTTTCATCCTGCTTATGAAGCTTTCTTT. This chain uses TRBV7-9 with TRBJ1-1; D is undetermined. The ends were cut back, 3 bases at V and 7 bases at J, with 12 bases in the middle. CDR1 and CDR2 (germline): SEHNR, FQNEAQ (reference sequence). The CDR3 runs 13 residues. The full variable domain, rest sourced from reference TRBV7-9 and TRBJ1-1, is DTGVSQNPRHKITKRGQNVTFRCDPISEHNRLYWYRQTLGQGPEFLTYFQNEAQLEKSRLLSDRFSAERPKGSFSTLEIQRTEQGDSAMYLCASSFHPAYEAFFGQGTRLTVV.

The chain uses TRBV5-1 and TRBJ2-5; D not certain. The CDR3 has 16 residues. CDR1 and CDR2 (germline): SGHRS, YFSETQ. Trimming took 0 bases from V and 2 from J, leaving 14 bases between them. DNA of the CDR3: TGCGCCAGCAGCTTGGCCCCACCCGGGCCACAAGAGACCCAGTACTTC. The encoded protein is CASSLAPPGPQETQYF.

This chain links TRBV18 with TRBJ2-1; D remains unclear. Germline loops: CDR1 KGHSH, CDR2 LQKENI. Trimming removed 3 bases from V and 7 bases from J, with 7 bases in between. The CDR3 consists of 12 residues. The CDR3 DNA sequence: TGTGCCAGCTCACCGCAGCCGAATGAGCAGTTCTTC. Translating gives CASSPQPNEQFF.

In its sample, this clone was seen once. The chain has TRBV4-2 and TRBJ1-2; 8 nucleotides line up with TRBD1. The ends lost 0 bases at V and 0 bases at J; junction bases unmatched: 9. The CDR3 runs 18 residues. Germline-derived CDR1 and CDR2 are LGHNA and YNFKEQ. CDR3 sequence: CASSQESESTGANYGYTF. The CDR3, as DNA: TGTGCCAGCAGCCAAGAATCAGAATCGACAGGGGCTAACTATGGCTACACCTTC.

The chain combines TRBV4-2 with TRBJ2-1, with 15 bases aligning to TRBD2. The V gene end was trimmed by 4 bases and the J gene end by 7 bases; junction bases not matched to a gene: 8. Per the germline V gene, CDR1 is LGHNA and CDR2 is YNFKEQ. This CDR3 is 17 amino acids long. The CDR3 spells CASSPSSGTSGRNEQFF. Here the CDR3 DNA reads TGTGCCAGCAGCCCCTCTTCCGGGACTAGCGGGAGGAATGAGCAGTTCTTC.

This clone has a single count. The chain links TRBV5-1 to TRBJ2-3; 12 positions agree with TRBD2. Germline V gene sequence: CDR1 SGHRS, CDR2 YFSETQ. CDR3 length equals 16 residues. V lost 4 bases, J lost 5 bases, and 8 bases stayed unmatched. The CDR3 sequence: CASSTSSGRARDTQYF. The CDR3 DNA is TGCGCCAGCAGCACCTCTAGCGGGAGGGCCAGAGATACGCAGTATTTT.

This rearrangement joins TRBV6-4 to TRBJ2-7; perhaps D is TRBD1 or TRBD2 (7 bases each). This CDR3 contains 13 residues. Trimming removed 3 bases at V and 9 bases at J, with 15 bases between. Germline CDR1 is MRHNA and CDR2 is SNTAGT. CDR3 amino acids: CASSEQGGMGQYF. The CDR3 DNA sequence: TGTGCCAGCAGTGAGCAGGGGGGGATGGGGCAGTACTTC.

There are a few counts of this clone. The chain is built from TRBV21-1 and TRBJ1-5. TRBV21-1 is reported as a pseudogene. The CDR3 runs 15 residues. CDR3 coding DNA: TGTGCCAGCAGCAGAGGGGCAGGGAGGGTTCAGCCCCAGCATTTT. It translates to CASSRGAGRVQPQHF.

The gene calls are TRBV7-8 and TRBJ2-2; TRBD1 is a possible D gene (6 bases). The V gene lost 1 base and the J gene lost 6 bases, with 9 bases spanning the gap. This CDR3 is 14 amino acids long. Germline loops: CDR1 SGHVS, CDR2 FQNEAQ. CDR3 nucleotides: TGTGCCAGCAGCTTAGACAGGGTCGCCGGGGAGCTGTTTTTT. Translating it yields CASSLDRVAGELFF.

Here the CDR3 DNA reads TGTGCCAGTAGTGCACAGACGAACACTGAAGCTTTCTTT. It encodes CASSAQTNTEAFF. The V call is TRBV19, the J call TRBJ1-1; D is ambiguous. V shed 5 bases and J shed 1 base, with 8 bases lying between them. The CDR3 loop spans 13 amino acids. Germline CDR1 LNHDA, CDR2 SQIVND (reference sequence).

The chain uses TRBV28 and TRBJ2-2; 9 nucleotides align to TRBD1. V trimming: 6 bases; J trimming: 6 bases; junction bases outside the gene matches: 5. The germline CDR1 and CDR2 sequences are MDHEN and SYDVKM. This CDR3 comprises 14 residues. The DNA of the CDR3 is TGTGCCAGCAGCCCGGGACAGGGACCCGGGGAGCTGTTTTTT. Protein sequence: CASSPGQGPGELFF.